This record covers a single T cell receptor (beta chain). This record belongs to a study of control samples from healthy donors and cancer patients. The CDR3 runs to 15 residues. From germline, CDR1 is SEHNR and CDR2 FQNEAQ (reference sequence). V shed 1 base and J 8 bases; nucleotides not matched to a gene: 3. Assay: immunoSEQ multiplex PCR; the TCRdb copy retains only in-frame clones and omits some. The repertoire holds about 60,000 clones, with approximately 90% as singletons. This sequence was found in a woman between 45 and 60 years old with colorectal cancer. Sequencing was carried out using PBMCs. The chain has TRBV7-9 and TRBJ1-6; TRBD1 matches 9 bases. CDR3 protein: CASSLGDRDYSPLHF. CDR3 nucleotide sequence: TGTGCCAGCAGCTTAGGGGACAGGGATTATTCACCCCTCCACTTT.